These T cell receptor beta chains were read from a single sample in a study of blood T cell repertoires in COVID-19. TCRdb keeps only in-frame clones here, not all; method: immunoSEQ multiplex PCR. The repertoire holds about 62,000 clones, with 80% to 90% as singletons. The sample taken for sequencing was peripheral blood. The origin of the receptors is a woman aged 55-69 years with COVID-19, enrolled during active disease. The conserved cysteine and the conserved F or W are not part of the CDR3 here. Fields, in order: V gene, J gene, CDR3 length, CDR3 protein.

TRBV10-3,TRBJ1-3,13,AISKDRNSGNTIY
TRBV10-3,TRBJ2-1,13,AISVTGVGYNEQF
TRBV19,TRBJ1-5,14,ASSIVRTGSNQPQH
TRBV6-5,TRBJ2-7,10,ASSYSRSEQY
TRBV18,TRBJ2-1,13,ASSPPSRRYNEQF
TRBV5-1,TRBJ2-1,13,ASRGTSGSYNEQF
TRBV5-1,TRBJ1-1,14,ASSNPRTGVHTEAF
TRBV9,TRBJ2-7,11,ASSVESGGKQY
TRBV19,TRBJ1-2,10,ASSIEGGGYT
TRBV6-6,TRBJ1-5,13,ASSQRQGKNQPQH
TRBV6-2/TRBV6-3,TRBJ2-7,11,ASSPWGGYEQY
TRBV4-3,TRBJ1-6,13,ASSQVGGADSPLH
TRBV27,TRBJ2-1,14,ASRGTGTGPYNEQF
TRBV19,TRBJ2-1,13,ASSKGLAGDNEQF
TRBV19,TRBJ2-1,16,ASSPLGGSLSSYNEQF
TRBV11-1,TRBJ2-1,12,ASSPGTSTMAQF
TRBV7-2,TRBJ2-7,12,ASSSTGGLVEQY
TRBV11-2,TRBJ1-4,13,ASSLARGTNEKLF
TRBV18,TRBJ1-2,12,ASSPSGQGAGYT
TRBV24-1,TRBJ2-5,13,ATSDKTSGQETQY
TRBV5-1,TRBJ1-2,14,ASSRETGQGEGGYT
TRBV28,TRBJ1-6,14,ASSPVRSGGNSPLH
TRBV6-5,TRBJ1-2,13,ASSSLHEGAYGYT
TRBV5-1,TRBJ2-1,13,ASRLGLAGNNEQF
TRBV7-9,TRBJ2-5,12,ASSLDLAWETQY
TRBV19,TRBJ1-2,13,ASSPRTGFDYGYT
TRBV18,TRBJ2-1,13,ASSSDRGWYNEQF
TRBV24-1,TRBJ2-1,14,ATSDPDGTGVYEQF
TRBV7-2,TRBJ2-7,15,ASSPPGLAGGSSEQY
TRBV5-5,TRBJ2-2,13,ASSLSGQHTGELF
TRBV18,TRBJ2-5,13,ASSPRLADQETQY
TRBV7-2,TRBJ1-5,13,ASSLDGRHNQPQH
TRBV7-2,TRBJ2-5,12,ASGRKGGPETQY
TRBV13,TRBJ2-7,12,ASSSQEVSYEQY
TRBV5-1,TRBJ2-3,16,ASSFDATGGIRTDTQY
TRBV14,TRBJ1-1,12,ASSTGQVNTEAF